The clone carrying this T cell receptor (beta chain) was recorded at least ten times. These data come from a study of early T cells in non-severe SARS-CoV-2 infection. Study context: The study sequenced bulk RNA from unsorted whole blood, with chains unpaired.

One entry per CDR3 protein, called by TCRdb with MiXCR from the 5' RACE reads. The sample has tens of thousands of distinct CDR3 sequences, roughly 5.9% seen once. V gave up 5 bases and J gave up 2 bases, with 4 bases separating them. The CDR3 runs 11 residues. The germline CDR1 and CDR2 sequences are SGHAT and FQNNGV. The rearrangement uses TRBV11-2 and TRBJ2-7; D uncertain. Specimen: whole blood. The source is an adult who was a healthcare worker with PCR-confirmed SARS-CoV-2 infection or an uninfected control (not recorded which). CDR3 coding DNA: TGTGCCAGCAGCGCCACCTACGAGCAGTACTTC. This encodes CASSATYEQYF.